This T cell receptor (beta chain) was identified in a study of T cell repertoires in cytomegalovirus infection. Broader study findings: Frequencies of public TCR beta families were cumulated, and this identified carriers of CMV plus the relevant HLA. Dominating the ex vivo response were TCR beta clonotypes that were CMV-specific and HLA-C-restricted.

TCRdb fed the reads into MiXCR, producing one record per CDR3 protein. The table lists about 140,000 distinct CDR3 sequences, roughly 6% of them singletons, with roughly 18% in the top ten. This clonotype was seen many times. Its matching antigen is unknown. The V and J ends lost 5 bases and 8 bases respectively, with 18 bases between them. The CDR3 extends over 15 amino acids. Germline V gene sequence: CDR1 SGHTA, CDR2 FQGNSA. The receptor was derived from a human donor in good health (CMV status not recorded). Some clones in this sample may be carry-over from other donors' samples. The chain recombines TRBV7-2 with TRBJ1-4; weak D call: TRBD1 (6 bases). Sequenced sample: PBMCs. DNA for the CDR3: TGTGCCAGCAGCCTAGGCGGGGGCTGGGGAGAAAAACTGTTTTTT. Amino acid sequence: CASSLGGGWGEKLFF.